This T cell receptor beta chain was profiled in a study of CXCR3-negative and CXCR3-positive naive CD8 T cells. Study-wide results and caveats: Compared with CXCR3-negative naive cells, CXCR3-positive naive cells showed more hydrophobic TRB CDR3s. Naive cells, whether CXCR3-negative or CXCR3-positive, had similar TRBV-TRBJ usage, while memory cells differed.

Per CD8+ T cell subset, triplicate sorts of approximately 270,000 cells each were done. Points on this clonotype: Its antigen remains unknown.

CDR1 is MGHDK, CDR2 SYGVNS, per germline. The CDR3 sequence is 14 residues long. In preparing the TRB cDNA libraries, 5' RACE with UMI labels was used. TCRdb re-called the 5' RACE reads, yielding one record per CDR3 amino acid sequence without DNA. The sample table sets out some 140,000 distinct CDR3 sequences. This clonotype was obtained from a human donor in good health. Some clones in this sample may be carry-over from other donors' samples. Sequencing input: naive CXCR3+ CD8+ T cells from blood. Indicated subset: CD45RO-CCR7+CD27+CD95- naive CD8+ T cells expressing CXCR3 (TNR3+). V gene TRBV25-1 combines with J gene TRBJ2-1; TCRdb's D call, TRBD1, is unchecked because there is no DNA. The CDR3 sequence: CASSLFESGGEQFF.